Presented here are 12 T cell receptor beta chains from one specimen sequenced in a study of T cells in Graves' hyperthyroidism and ophthalmopathy. RNA transcripts yielded amplified TCR beta CDR3 regions. When the TCR CDR3 underwent first-round RT-PCR, the HTBI primer set was used. TCRdb called the multiplex PCR reads again in MiXCR, with one record for every CDR3 protein. Altogether 500,000 to 700,000 distinct CDR3 sequences are present, over 15% being singletons, with the ten largest covering about 20%. Sequencing was performed on blood. Source of these receptors: a woman aged 18-35 years with Graves' hyperthyroidism.

Many counts were recorded for this clonotype. J is TRBJ2-7 and V is TRBV28; 8 nucleotides agree with TRBD1. Germline-derived CDR1 and CDR2 are MDHEN and SYDVKM. The CDR3 loop spans 17 amino acids. After removal of 3 bases from V and 1 base from J, the junction contained 11 bases not matched to a gene. In DNA form, the CDR3 reads TGTGCCAGCAGTTTTCCGTGGGCAGGGGGCGTTTCCTACGAGCAGTACTTC. As protein: CASSFPWAGGVSYEQYF.

Ten or more counts support this clonotype. This rearrangement joins TRBV11-1 to TRBJ2-3; possible D gene TRBD2, 5 bases. CDR3 length: 17 amino acids. Germline CDR1 reads SGHAT; CDR2 reads FQDESV (reference sequence). The V and J ends lost 5 bases and 3 bases respectively, with 21 bases between them. In DNA form, the CDR3 reads TGTGCCAGCAGCCCCGGGGAAGCGCTCATCGGGACAGATACGCAGTATTTT. Translated, it gives CASSPGEALIGTDTQYF.

The table lists this clonotype with a few counts. The rearrangement links TRBV9 to TRBJ2-2; no clear D. There are 12 residues in the CDR3. CDR1 and CDR2 from the germline V gene are SGDLS and YYNGEE. V was shortened by 1 base and J by 8 bases, with 6 bases between the two germline ends. The CDR3 sequence: CASSVRRGELFF. Here the CDR3 DNA reads TGTGCCAGCAGCGTAAGGCGGGGGGAGCTGTTTTTT.

This clonotype was detected a few times. V and J are TRBV9 and TRBJ2-5, with 7 positions matching TRBD1. V was clipped by 4 bases and J by 1 base; unmatched bases: 7. The germline gives CDR1 SGDLS, CDR2 YYNGEE. This CDR3 is built from 15 residues. The CDR3 here is CASSSLQGSQETQYF. Written as DNA, the CDR3 is TGTGCCAGCAGCTCATTACAGGGGTCCCAAGAGACCCAGTACTTC.

The sample holds many counts of this clonotype. V usage is TRBV28 and J usage is TRBJ2-7; a possible D gene is TRBD1 (6 bases). The germline gives CDR1 MDHEN, CDR2 SYDVKM. V gave up 4 bases and J gave up 5 bases, with 21 bases separating them. The CDR3 is 16 amino acids. DNA of the CDR3: TGTGCCAGCAGTTCGAGGTCCGGGACACTGGACCACGAGCAGTACTTC. Translating gives CASSSRSGTLDHEQYF. Combining the CDR3 with reference TRBV28 and TRBJ2-7 gives the whole variable domain DVKVTQSSRYLVKRTGEKVFLECVQDMDHENMFWYRQDPGLGLRLIYFSYDVKMKEKGDIPEGYSVSREKKERFSLILESASTNQTSMYLCASSSRSGTLDHEQYFGPGTRLTVT.

This clonotype came up a few times. The CDR3 reads CASSPLQVPSSYEQYF. The CDR3 DNA follows: TGCGCCAGCAGTCCGTTACAGGTTCCGAGCTCCTACGAGCAGTACTTC. The chain is built from TRBV5-1 and TRBJ2-7; D might be TRBD1 (5 bases). CDR3 length: 16 residues. CDR1 and CDR2 (germline): SGHRS, YFSETQ. The V end was cut by 5 bases, the J end by 0 bases, with 18 bases between.

This chain connects TRBV12-3 or TRBV12-4 to TRBJ1-5; 8 bases fit TRBD1. Trimming removed 2 bases from V and 4 bases from J; junction bases left unmatched: 4. There are 15 residues in the CDR3. CDR3 protein: CASSLQGAFNQPQHF. In DNA, the CDR3 is TGTGCCAGCAGTTTACAGGGGGCGTTTAATCAGCCCCAGCATTTT.

This clonotype was recorded at least ten times. The rearrangement links TRBV6-2 or TRBV6-3 to TRBJ2-7; a weak D match, TRBD2 (5 bases). Trimming shortened V by 3 bases and J by 3 bases, and 18 bases separated the two germline ends. The CDR3 has 16 amino acids. The V gene's germline CDR1 is MNHEY and CDR2 SVGEGT. Here the CDR3 reads CASSYYSTSGFYEQYF. CDR3 nucleotide sequence: TGTGCCAGCAGTTATTACTCGACCTCGGGGTTCTACGAGCAGTACTTC.

This clonotype was counted many times. The rearrangement links TRBV12-3 or TRBV12-4 to TRBJ1-1; 7 bases align to TRBD1. The CDR3 length is 16 residues. V lost 5 bases to trimming and J lost 3 bases; unmatched junction nucleotides: 12. The CDR3 nucleotides are TGTGCCAGCAGTCCCCGACAGGGCTCCCTCCACACTGAAGCTTTCTTT. Its protein product is CASSPRQGSLHTEAFF.

This clonotype was recorded many times. V is TRBV20-1 and J is TRBJ2-2; TRBD1 aligns across 10 bases. The CDR3 runs 15 residues. CDR1 is DFQATT, CDR2 SNEGSKA, per germline (reference sequence). The trim removed 6 bases at V and 5 bases at J, leaving 9 bases unmatched. The DNA for the CDR3 is TGCAGTGCGCCGACAGGGGGCTTGGGGACCGGGGAGCTGTTTTTT. Its translation is CSAPTGGLGTGELFF.

This clonotype was detected ten times or more. V and J are TRBV7-8 and TRBJ2-1; D is unclear. Trimming stripped 1 base from V and 8 bases from J, with 6 bases between. The CDR3 totals 12 residues. CDR1 and CDR2 from the germline V gene are SGHVS and FQNEAQ. This chain's CDR3 is CASSLGIDEQFF. CDR3 in DNA: TGTGCCAGCAGCTTAGGAATCGATGAGCAGTTCTTC.

Note on this clonotype: A read error is possible here, since a much larger clone lies one base away. The chain is built from TRBV3-1 and TRBJ2-1, with D unresolved. This CDR3 is built from 15 residues. CDR1 is LGHDT and CDR2 is YNNKEL in the germline V gene (reference sequence). CDR3 nucleotides: TGTGCCAGCAGCCACCAGCGCACCTCCTACAATGAGCAGTCCTTC. The encoded protein is CASSHQRTSYNEQSF.